These 3 T cell receptor beta chains originate from one sample sequenced in a study of spatial heterogeneity in lung cancer (dated 2019 in TCRdb). Library generation was performed with 5' RACE. Sequenced using a NextSeq 500. Through fastp at Q25 and MiXCR, TCRdb rebuilt clones from the public reads, retaining in-frame beta chains. CDR3 protein duplicates are merged, each entry listing the most common genes and DNA. Across this sample there are some 80,000 distinct CDR3 sequences, with roughly 8% seen only once. The ten largest clones represent about 7% of the sample. Sample time point, as interpreted from the label and publication: sample taken at primary tumor resection. The specimen comprised PBMCs, sampled at surgery. These receptors originate from a male donor with early-stage non-small cell lung cancer.

Many counts were recorded for this clonotype. The chain joins TRBV6-4 to TRBJ2-3, with TRBD2 identical over 7 bases. The CDR3 length is 16 residues. Germline V CDR1 and CDR2: MRHNA, SNTAGT. Losses at the gene ends were 4 bases for V and 0 bases for J; bases not matched to a gene: 7. The CDR3 sequence: CASSVTAGASTDTQYF. CDR3 in DNA: TGTGCCAGCAGTGTTACCGCGGGAGCTAGCACAGATACGCAGTATTTT.

This clonotype was counted many times. J is TRBJ1-1 and V is TRBV15; 9 bases agree with TRBD1. Germline lookup yields CDR1 LNHNV and CDR2 YYDKDF (reference sequence). The V gene end was trimmed by 4 bases and the J gene end by 0 bases; junction bases not matched to a gene: 12. The CDR3 totals 18 residues. CDR3 region: CATSNLPDRGSMNTEAFF. The CDR3 bases are TGTGCCACCAGCAACCTACCGGACAGGGGTAGTATGAACACTGAAGCTTTCTTT.

This clonotype appeared many times. The rearrangement uses TRBV6-6 and TRBJ2-7; possibly TRBD1 for D (6 bases). Trimming removed 7 bases from V and 2 bases from J, with 21 bases in between. Germline lookup yields CDR1 MNHNY and CDR2 SVGAGI (reference sequence). This CDR3 region has 16 residues. This chain's CDR3 is CASTSFLGGRAYEQYF. CDR3 coding DNA: TGTGCCAGCACTTCTTTTCTTGGGGGCAGAGCCTACGAGCAGTACTTC.